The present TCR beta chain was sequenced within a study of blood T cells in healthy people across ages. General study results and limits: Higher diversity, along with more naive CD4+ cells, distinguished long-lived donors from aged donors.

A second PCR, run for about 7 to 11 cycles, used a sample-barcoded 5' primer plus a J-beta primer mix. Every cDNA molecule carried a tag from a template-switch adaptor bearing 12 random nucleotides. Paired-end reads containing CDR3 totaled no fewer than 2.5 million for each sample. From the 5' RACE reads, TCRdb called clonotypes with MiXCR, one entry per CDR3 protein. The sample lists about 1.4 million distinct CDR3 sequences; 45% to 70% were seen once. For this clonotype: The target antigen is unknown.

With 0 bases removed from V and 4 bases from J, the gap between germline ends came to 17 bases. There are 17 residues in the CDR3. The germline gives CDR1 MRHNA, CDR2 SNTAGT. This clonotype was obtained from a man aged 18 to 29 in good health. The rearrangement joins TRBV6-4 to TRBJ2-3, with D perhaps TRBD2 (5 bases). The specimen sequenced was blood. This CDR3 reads CASSDSGSGTRADTQYF. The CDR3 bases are TGTGCCAGCAGTGACTCGGGCAGCGGTACTAGGGCAGATACGCAGTATTTT.